This T cell receptor (beta chain) derives from a study of PD-1 blockade in mismatch repair-deficient tumors. V dropped 6 bases and J dropped 0 bases, with 16 bases sitting between them. Germline assignment: CDR1 MDHEN and CDR2 SYDVKM. This CDR3 is 16 amino acids long. Sequenced by immunoSEQ multiplex PCR; TCRdb stores in-frame clones only, minus some. The repertoire includes roughly 37,000 clones, over 80% of them detected once, and around 1% sits in the top ten. This TCR came from an adult with mismatch repair-deficient cancer. The V call is TRBV28, the J call TRBJ2-3; a weak D match, TRBD2 (6 bases). Source: PBMCs, taken 38 to 40 weeks after starting pembrolizumab. CDR3 sequence reads: CASSIGLRISTDTQYF. The DNA for the CDR3 is TGTGCCAGCAGCATCGGACTACGAATTAGCACAGATACGCAGTATTTT.